This T cell receptor (beta chain) was sequenced in a study of regulatory T cells. General observations from the study: Skewed V and J usage and few unique V-J pairs marked patient repertoires, most in Tregs. Hydrophobic residues at CDR3 positions 6 and 7 were enriched in conventional CD4+ T cells of CD3G-deficient patients.

Primers: 52 TRBV forward and 13 TRBJ reverse. Here immunoSEQ multiplex PCR was the method, and the copy in TCRdb shows in-frame clones only, minus some. The table records around 32,000 clones, 80% to 95% of them present only once. As to this clone: Its antigen is unknown.

Patients aged 2 to 39 years had fewer naive T cells. CD4+ cells were sorted into CD25-high CD127-low regulatory cells and CD25-low CD127-high conventional cells. This TCR derives from a person aged 18-30 years with CD3G deficiency. The sequencing sample was made of conventional CD4+ T cells sorted from blood.

Here the CDR3 DNA reads TGTGCCAGCAGGTACCTTAGGCTAGCGGTCACCGGGGAGCTGTTTTTT. Translated: CASRYLRLAVTGELFF. This rearrangement joins TRBV2 to TRBJ2-2; 7 bases map to TRBD2. The CDR3 is made up of 16 amino acids. V was clipped by 6 bases and J by 4 bases; unmatched bases: 11. Germline V gene sequence: CDR1 SNHLY, CDR2 FYNNEI.